This T cell receptor beta chain was sequenced during a study of blood T cells in healthy people across ages. The wider study: T cells yielded about one barcoded beta molecule per two cells through template switching.

Study-level results: Naive T cell percentage strongly correlated with TCR beta diversity. Shifts in expanded clonotypes may have been confounded by donor CMV status, which was unknown. Diversity was estimated from one million T cells, and these estimates were considered underestimates.

For this clonotype: Its antigen is as yet unknown.

A J-beta primer mix and a sample-barcoded 5' primer were used in a second PCR of about 7 to 12 cycles. Each CDR3 protein is one row after TCRdb ran MiXCR on the 5' RACE reads. The profile covers hundreds of thousands of distinct CDR3 sequences, with about 28% appearing a single time and 15% to 19% taken by the ten largest. The CDR3 contains 15 residues. The V end lost 3 bases, the J end lost 7 bases, and 18 bases lay between the germline ends. CDR1 LGHDT and CDR2 YNNKEL come from the germline V gene (reference sequence). What was sequenced was blood. The gene calls are TRBV3-1 and TRBJ1-1, with a tentative D call TRBD1 (6 bases). The clonotype originates from a woman of 80 years or more in good health. The CDR3 nucleotides are TGTGCCAGCAGCCAGGAAACAGGGATTTACGGTGAAGCTTTCTTT. Amino acids: CASSQETGIYGEAFF.